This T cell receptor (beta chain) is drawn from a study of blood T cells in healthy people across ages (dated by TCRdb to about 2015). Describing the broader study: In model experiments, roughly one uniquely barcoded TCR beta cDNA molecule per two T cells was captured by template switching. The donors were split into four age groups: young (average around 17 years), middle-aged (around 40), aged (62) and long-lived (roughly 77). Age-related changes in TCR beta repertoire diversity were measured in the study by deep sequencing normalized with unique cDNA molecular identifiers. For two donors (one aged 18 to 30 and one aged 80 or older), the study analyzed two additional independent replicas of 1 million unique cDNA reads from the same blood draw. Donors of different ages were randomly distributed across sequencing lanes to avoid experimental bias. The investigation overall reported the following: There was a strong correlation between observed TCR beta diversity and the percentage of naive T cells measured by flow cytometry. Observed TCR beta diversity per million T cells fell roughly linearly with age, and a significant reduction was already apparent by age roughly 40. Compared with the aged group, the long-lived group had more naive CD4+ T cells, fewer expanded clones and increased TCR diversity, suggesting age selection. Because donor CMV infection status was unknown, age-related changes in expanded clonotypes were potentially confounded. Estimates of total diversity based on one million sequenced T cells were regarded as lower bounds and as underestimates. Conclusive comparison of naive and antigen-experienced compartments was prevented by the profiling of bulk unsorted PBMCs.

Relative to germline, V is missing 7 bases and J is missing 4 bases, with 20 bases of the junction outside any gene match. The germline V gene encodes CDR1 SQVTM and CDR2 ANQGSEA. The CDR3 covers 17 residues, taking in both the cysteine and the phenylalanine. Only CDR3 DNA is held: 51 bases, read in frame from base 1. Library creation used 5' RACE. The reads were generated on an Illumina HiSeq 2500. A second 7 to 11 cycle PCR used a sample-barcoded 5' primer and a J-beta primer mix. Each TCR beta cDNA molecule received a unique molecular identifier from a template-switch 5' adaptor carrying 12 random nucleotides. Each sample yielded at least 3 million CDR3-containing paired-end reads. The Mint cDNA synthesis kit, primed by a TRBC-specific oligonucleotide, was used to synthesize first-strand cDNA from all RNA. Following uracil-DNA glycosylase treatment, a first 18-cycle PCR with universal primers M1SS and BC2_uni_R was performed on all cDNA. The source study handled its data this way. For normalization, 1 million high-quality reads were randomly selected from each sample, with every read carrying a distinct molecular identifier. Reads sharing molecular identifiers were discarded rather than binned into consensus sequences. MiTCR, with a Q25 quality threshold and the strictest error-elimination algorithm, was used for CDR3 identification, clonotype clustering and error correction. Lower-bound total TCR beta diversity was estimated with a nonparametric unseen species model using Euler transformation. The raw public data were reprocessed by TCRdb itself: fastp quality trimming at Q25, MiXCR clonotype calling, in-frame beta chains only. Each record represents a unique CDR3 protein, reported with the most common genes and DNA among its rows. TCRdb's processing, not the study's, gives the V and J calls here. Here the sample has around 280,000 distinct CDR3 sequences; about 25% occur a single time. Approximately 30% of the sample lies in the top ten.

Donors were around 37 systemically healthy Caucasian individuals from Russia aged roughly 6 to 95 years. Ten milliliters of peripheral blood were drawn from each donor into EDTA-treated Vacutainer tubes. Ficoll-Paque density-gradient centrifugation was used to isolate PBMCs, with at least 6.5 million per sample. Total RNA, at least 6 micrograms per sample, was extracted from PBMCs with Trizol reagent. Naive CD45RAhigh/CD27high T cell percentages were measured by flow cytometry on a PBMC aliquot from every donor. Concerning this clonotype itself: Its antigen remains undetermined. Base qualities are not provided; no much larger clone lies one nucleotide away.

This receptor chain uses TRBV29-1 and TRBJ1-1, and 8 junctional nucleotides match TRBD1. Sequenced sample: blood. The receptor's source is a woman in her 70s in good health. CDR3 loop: CSEMPRTGSTKGTEAFF. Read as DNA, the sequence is TGCAGCGAGATGCCTAGGACAGGGTCAACTAAGGGCACTGAAGCTTTCTTT.